These 2 T cell receptor beta chains were sequenced from one sample in a study of blood T cell repertoires in COVID-19. The protocol was immunoSEQ multiplex PCR, while the TCRdb copy is restricted to in-frame clones and leaves out a portion. The sample lists 90,000 to 100,000 clones; approximately 86% were seen once. Sequenced material: peripheral blood. These receptors all stem from an elderly man with acute or convalescent COVID-19.

This rearrangement joins TRBV6-5 to TRBJ1-5, with D unresolved. This CDR3 region has 13 residues. The V and J ends lost 2 bases and 5 bases respectively, with 7 bases between them. Germline CDR1 MNHEY, CDR2 SVGAGI. CDR3 DNA: TGTGCCAGCAGTTACAACACAGATCAGCCCCAGCATTTT. Protein: CASSYNTDQPQHF.

The chain joins TRBV19 to TRBJ2-3; 11 bases are shared with TRBD2. Unmatched junction bases numbered 0, after V lost 1 base and J lost 3 bases. From germline, CDR1 is LNHDA and CDR2 SQIVND (reference sequence). The CDR3 is 15 residues long. The CDR3: CASSIASGRTDTQYF. In DNA form, the CDR3 reads TGTGCCAGTAGTATAGCTAGCGGGAGGACAGATACGCAGTATTTT.